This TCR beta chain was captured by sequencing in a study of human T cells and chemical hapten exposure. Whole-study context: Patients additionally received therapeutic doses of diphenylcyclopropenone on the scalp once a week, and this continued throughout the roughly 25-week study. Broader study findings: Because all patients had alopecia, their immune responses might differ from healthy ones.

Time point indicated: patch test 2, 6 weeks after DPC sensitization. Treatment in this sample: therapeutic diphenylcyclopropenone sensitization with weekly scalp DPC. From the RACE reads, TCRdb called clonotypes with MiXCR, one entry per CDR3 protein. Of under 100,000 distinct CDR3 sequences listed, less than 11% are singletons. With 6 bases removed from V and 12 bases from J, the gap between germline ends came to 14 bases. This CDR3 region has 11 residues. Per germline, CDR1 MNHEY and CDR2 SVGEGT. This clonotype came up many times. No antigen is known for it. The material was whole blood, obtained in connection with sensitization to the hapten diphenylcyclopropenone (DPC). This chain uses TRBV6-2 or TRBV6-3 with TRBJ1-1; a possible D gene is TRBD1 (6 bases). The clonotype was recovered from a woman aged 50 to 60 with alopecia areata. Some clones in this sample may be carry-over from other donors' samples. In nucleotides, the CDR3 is TGTGCCAGCAGCCTCTACAGGGAACCTTTCTTT. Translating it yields CASSLYREPFF.